The following is a T cell receptor beta chain sequence with its context. These data come from a study of blood T cell repertoires in COVID-19. Overall study context: There were acute and convalescent COVID-19 samples, and they came from the United States, Italy and Spain.

The method was immunoSEQ multiplex PCR; TCRdb's version includes in-frame clones alone and lacks a portion of them. Of more than 300,000 clones listed, roughly 90% were seen once; the top ten hold around 7.9%. This CDR3 contains 18 residues. V lost 4 bases and J lost 0; bases outside the gene matches: 8. Germline CDR1 is SGHNT and CDR2 is YYREEE (reference sequence). Seattle patients were enrolled during active infection and followed longitudinally. The genes are TRBV5-4 and TRBJ2-7; 15 nucleotides line up with TRBD2. This TCR was recovered from a woman in her 70s with COVID-19, enrolled during active disease. Sample: peripheral blood. The CDR3 region has the DNA TGTGCCAGCAGCCCACCGGGACTAGCGGGGGGCCGCTCCTACGAGCAGTACTTC. It encodes CASSPPGLAGGRSYEQYF.